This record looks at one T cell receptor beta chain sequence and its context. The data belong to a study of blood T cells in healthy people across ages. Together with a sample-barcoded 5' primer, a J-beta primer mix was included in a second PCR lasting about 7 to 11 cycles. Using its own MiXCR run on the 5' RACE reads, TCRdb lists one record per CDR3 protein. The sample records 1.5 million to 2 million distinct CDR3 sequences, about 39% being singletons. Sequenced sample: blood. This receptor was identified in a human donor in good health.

CDR3 region: CASSHRPAGGPGWTYNEQFF. CDR3 coding DNA: TGCGCCAGCAGCCACCGACCAGCGGGGGGGCCCGGTTGGACCTACAATGAGCAGTTCTTC. V gene TRBV4-3 combines with J gene TRBJ2-1; 10 bases fit TRBD2. V shed 3 bases, J shed 2 bases, and the junction held 16 bases outside the gene matches. The germline V gene encodes CDR1 LGHNA and CDR2 YSLEER. CDR3 length: 20 amino acids.